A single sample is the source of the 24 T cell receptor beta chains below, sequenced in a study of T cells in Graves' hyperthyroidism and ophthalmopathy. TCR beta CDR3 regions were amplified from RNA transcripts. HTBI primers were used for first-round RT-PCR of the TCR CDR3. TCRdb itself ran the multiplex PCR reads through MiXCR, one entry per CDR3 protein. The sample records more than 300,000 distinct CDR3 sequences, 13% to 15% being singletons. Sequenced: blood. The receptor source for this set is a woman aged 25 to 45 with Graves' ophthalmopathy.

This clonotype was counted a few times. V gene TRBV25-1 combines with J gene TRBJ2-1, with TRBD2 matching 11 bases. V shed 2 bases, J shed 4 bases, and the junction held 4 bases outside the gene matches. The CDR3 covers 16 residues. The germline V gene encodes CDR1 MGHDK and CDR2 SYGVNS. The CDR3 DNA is TGTGCCAGCAGTGAACATCTAGCGGGGGGTTACAATGAGCAGTTCTTC. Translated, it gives CASSEHLAGGYNEQFF.

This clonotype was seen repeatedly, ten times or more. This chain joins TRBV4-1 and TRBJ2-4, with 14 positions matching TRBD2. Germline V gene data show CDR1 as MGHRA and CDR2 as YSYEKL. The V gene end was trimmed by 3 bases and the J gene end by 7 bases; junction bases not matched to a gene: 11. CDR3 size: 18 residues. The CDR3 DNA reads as TGCGCCAGCAGCCAGGATCGACTAGCGGGGGGGCTTCTTAACATTCAGTACTTC. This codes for CASSQDRLAGGLLNIQYF.

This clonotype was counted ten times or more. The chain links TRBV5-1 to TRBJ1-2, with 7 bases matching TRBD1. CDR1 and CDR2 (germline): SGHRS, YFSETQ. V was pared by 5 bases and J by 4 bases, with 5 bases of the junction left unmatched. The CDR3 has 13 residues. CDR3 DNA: TGCGCCAGCAGTCCGGACAGGACCTATGGCTACACCTTC. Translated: CASSPDRTYGYTF.

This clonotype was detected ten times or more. The CDR3 loop is CASSRGLADTQYF. CDR3 bases: TGTGCCAGCAGCCGAGGACTAGCAGATACGCAGTATTTT. V is TRBV4-2 and J is TRBJ2-3, with 7 bases identical to TRBD2. Trimming at V came to 4 bases and at J to 4 bases, leaving 2 bases not matched to a gene. Germline-derived CDR1 and CDR2 are LGHNA and YNFKEQ. There are 13 residues in the CDR3.

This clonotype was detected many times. The CDR3 DNA reads as TGTGCCAGCAGGCCGGGACAGCGTAATTCACCCCTCCACTTT. Residues: CASRPGQRNSPLHF. The rearrangement joins TRBV6-1 to TRBJ1-6, with 7 bases aligning to TRBD1. The CDR3 loop spans 14 amino acids. The junction had 5 bases not matched to a gene; V was cut back by 6 bases and J by 6 bases. Germline V gives CDR1 MNHNS, CDR2 SASEGT.

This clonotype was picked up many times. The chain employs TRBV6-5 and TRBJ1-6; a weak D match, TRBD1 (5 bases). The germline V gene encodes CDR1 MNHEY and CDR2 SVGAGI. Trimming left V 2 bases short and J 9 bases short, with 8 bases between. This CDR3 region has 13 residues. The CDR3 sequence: CASSYARGSPLHF. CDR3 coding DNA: TGTGCCAGCAGTTACGCGAGGGGTTCACCCCTCCACTTT.

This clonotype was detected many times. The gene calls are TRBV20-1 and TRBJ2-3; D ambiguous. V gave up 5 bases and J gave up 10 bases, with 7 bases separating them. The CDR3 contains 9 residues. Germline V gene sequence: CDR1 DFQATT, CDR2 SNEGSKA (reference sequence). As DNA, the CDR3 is TGCAGTGCTCAAGGGTCGCAGTATTTT. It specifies CSAQGSQYF.

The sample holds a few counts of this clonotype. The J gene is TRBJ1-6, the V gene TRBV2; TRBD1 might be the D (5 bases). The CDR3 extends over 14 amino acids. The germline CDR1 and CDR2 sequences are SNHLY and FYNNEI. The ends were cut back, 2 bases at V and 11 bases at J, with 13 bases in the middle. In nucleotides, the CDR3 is TGTGCCAGCAGTGAATTGGGGGGAAGGCCACCCCTCCACTTT. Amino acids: CASSELGGRPPLHF.

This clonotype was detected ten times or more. This chain's CDR3 is CASRERGGGETQYF. The DNA of the CDR3 is TGTGCCAGTAGGGAGCGCGGGGGCGGGGAGACCCAGTACTTC. The chain carries TRBV2 and TRBJ2-5; D is possibly TRBD2 (7 bases). CDR1 SNHLY and CDR2 FYNNEI come from the germline V gene. The CDR3 runs to 14 residues. V was trimmed by 9 bases and J by 5 bases, leaving 19 bases between them.

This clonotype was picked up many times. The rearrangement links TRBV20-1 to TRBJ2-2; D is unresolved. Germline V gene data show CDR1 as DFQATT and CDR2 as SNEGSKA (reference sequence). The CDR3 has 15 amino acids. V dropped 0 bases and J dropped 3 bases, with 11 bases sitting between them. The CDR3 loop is CSARDLAVHTGELFF. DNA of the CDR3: TGCAGTGCTAGAGATTTGGCGGTTCACACCGGGGAGCTGTTTTTT.

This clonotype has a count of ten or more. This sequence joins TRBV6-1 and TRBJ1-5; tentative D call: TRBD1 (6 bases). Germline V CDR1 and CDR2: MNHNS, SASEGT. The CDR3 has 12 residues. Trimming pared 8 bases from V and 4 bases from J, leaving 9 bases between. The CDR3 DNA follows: TGTGCCAGCCGGACAGAGAATCAGCCCCAGCATTTT. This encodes CASRTENQPQHF.

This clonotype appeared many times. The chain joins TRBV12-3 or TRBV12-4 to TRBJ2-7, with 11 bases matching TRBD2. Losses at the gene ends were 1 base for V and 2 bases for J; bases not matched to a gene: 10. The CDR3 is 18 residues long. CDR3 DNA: TGTGCCAGCAGTTTAGGGCTCCTAGCGGGGGGCCTAACCTACGAGCAGTACTTC. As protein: CASSLGLLAGGLTYEQYF.

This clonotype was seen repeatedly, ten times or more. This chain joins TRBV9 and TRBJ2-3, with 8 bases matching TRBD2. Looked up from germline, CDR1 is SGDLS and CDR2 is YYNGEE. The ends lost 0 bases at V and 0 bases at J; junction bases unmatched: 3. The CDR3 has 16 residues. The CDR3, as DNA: TGTGCCAGCAGCGTAGCGGGCGGGGGGAGCACAGATACGCAGTATTTT. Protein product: CASSVAGGGSTDTQYF. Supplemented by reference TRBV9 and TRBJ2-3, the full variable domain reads DSGVTQTPKHLITATGQRVTLRCSPRSGDLSVYWYQQSLDQGLQFLIQYYNGEERAKGNILERFSAQQFPDLHSELNLSSLELGDSALYFCASSVAGGGSTDTQYFGPGTRLTVL.

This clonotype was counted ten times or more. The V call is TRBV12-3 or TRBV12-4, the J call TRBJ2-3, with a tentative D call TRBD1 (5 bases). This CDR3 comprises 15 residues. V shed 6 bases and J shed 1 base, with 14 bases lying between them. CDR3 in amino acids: CASSQAGLGTDTQYF. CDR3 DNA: TGTGCCAGCAGCCAAGCAGGGCTGGGCACAGATACGCAGTATTTT.

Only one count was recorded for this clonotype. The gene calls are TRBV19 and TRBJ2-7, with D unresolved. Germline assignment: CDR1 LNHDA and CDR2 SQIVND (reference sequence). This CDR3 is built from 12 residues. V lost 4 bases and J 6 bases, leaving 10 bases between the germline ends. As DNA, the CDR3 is TGTGCCAGTAGTACATCTAGAACCGAGCAGTACTTC. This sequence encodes CASSTSRTEQYF.

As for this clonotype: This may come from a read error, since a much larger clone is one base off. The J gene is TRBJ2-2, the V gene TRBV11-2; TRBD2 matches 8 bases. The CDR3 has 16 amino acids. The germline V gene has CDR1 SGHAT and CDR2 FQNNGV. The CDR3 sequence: CASSLSAAGGAGGLFF. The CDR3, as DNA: TGTGCCAGCAGCTTATCTGCCGCCGGGGGGGCCGGGGGGCTGTTTTTT.

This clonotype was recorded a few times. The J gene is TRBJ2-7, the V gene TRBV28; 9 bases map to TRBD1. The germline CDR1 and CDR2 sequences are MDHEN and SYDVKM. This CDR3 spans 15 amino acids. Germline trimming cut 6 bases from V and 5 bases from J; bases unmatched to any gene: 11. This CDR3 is CASSTPGTGWHEQYF. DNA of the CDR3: TGTGCCAGCAGCACCCCGGGGACAGGGTGGCACGAGCAGTACTTC.

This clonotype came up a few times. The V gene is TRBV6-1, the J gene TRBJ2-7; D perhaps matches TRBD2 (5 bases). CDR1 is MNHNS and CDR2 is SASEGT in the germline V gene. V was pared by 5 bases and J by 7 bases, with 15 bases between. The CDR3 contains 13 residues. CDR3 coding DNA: TGTGCCAGCAGTTACATGGGGTCGGGGGAGCAGTACTTC. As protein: CASSYMGSGEQYF.

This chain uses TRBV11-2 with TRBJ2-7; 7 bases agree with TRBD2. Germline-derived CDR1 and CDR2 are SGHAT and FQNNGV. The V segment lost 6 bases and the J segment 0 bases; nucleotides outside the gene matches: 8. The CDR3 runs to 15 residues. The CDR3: CASRRGRESSYEQYF. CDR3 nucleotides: TGTGCCAGCAGGCGAGGGCGGGAGAGCTCCTACGAGCAGTACTTC.

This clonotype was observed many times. CDR3 region: CASILTGGGNQPQHF. CDR3 in DNA: TGTGCCAGCATACTAACAGGGGGCGGCAATCAGCCCCAGCATTTT. The chain employs TRBV6-1 and TRBJ1-5; TRBD1 agrees at 9 bases. The V and J ends lost 7 bases and 2 bases, in that order; junction bases with no gene match: 6. This CDR3 comprises 15 residues. Germline V gene sequence: CDR1 MNHNS, CDR2 SASEGT.

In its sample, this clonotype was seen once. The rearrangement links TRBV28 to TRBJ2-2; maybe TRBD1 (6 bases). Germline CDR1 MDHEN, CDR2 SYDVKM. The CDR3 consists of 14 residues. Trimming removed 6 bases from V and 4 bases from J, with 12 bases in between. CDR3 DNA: TGTGCCAGCAGGTACAGGGAATTCACCGGGGAGCTGTTTTTT. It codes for CASRYREFTGELFF.

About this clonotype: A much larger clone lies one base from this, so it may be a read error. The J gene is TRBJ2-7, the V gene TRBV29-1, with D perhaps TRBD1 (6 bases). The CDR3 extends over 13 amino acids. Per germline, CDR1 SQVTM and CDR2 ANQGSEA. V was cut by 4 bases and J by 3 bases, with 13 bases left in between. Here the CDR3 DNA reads TGCAGCGTTGCGTGGACAGAGATCTACGAGCAGTACTTC. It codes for CSVAWTEIYEQYF.

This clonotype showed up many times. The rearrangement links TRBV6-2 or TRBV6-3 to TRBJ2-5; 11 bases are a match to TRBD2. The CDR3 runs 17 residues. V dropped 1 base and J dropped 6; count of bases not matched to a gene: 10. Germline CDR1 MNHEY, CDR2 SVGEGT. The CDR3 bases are TGTGCCAGCAGTTACTACGTAGCGGGGGGGCGCGACCAGACCCAGTACTTC. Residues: CASSYYVAGGRDQTQYF.

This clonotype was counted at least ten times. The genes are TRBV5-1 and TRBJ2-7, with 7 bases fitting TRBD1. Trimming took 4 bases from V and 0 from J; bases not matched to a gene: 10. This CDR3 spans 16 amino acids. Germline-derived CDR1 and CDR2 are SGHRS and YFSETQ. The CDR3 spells CASSQPMTGNSYEQYF. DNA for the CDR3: TGCGCCAGCAGCCAACCGATGACAGGGAACTCCTACGAGCAGTACTTC. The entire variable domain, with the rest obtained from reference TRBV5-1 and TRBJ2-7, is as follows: KAGVTQTPRYLIKTRGQQVTLSCSPISGHRSVSWYQQTPGQGLQFLFEYFSETQRNKGNFPGRFSGRQFSNSRSEMNVSTLELGDSALYLCASSQPMTGNSYEQYFGPGTRLTVT.